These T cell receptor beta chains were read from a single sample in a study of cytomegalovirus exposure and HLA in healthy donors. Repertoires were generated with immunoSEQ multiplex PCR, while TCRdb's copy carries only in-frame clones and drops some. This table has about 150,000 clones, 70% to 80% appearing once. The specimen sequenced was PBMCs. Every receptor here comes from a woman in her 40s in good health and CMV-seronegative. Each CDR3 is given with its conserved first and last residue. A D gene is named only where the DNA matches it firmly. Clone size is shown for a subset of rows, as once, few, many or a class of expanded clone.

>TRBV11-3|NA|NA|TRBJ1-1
CASTNRVGNTEAFF
TGTGCCAGCACTAACAGGGTTGGGAACACTGAAGCTTTCTTT
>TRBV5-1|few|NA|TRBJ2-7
CASSWEDYTFYEQYF
TGCGCCAGCAGCTGGGAGGACTACACCTTCTACGAGCAGTACTTC
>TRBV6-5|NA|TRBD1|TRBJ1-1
CASRDRVTEAFF
TGTGCCAGCCGGGACAGGGTGACTGAAGCTTTCTTT
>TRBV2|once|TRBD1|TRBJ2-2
CASTGQGAGELFF
TGTGCCAGCACCGGACAGGGGGCCGGGGAGCTGTTTTTT
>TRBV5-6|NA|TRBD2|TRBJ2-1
CASSPWTSGSTRFF
TGTGCCAGCAGCCCGTGGACTAGCGGGAGTACGCGGTTCTTC
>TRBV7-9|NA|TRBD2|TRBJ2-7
CASSAELAAGGYF
TGTGCCAGCAGCGCCGAACTAGCAGCGGGGGGGTACTTC
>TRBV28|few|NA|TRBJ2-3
CASSSWDTTDTQYF
TGTGCCAGCAGTTCCTGGGACACTACAGATACGCAGTATTTT
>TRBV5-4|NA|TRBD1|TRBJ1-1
CASSENRGLGTEAFF
TGTGCCAGCAGCGAGAACAGGGGCCTGGGCACTGAAGCTTTCTTT
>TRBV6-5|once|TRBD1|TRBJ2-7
CASSYSRDSHYEQYF
TGTGCCAGCAGTTACTCGAGGGACAGTCACTACGAGCAGTACTTC
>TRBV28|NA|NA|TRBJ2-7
CASSPNYEQYF
TGTGCCAGCAGTCCCAATTACGAGCAGTACTTC
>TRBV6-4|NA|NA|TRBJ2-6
CASSGVSGSGANVLTF
TGTGCCAGCAGTGGAGTGTCAGGCTCTGGGGCCAACGTCCTGACTTTC